This T cell receptor beta chain comes out of a study of shared clonotypes between healthy human individuals. The naive CD8 fraction comprised CD45RO-negative cells positively selected for CCR7 and excluded terminally differentiated effector memory CD45RA+ cells. About this clone: Its antigen remains unidentified.

Points from the study as a whole: Clonotype sharing among donors was thought likely to change with sequencing depth. Compared with memory subsets, naive subsets generally had larger estimated richness.

Trimming cost V 0 bases and J 3 bases, with 9 bases left between them. This CDR3 spans 14 amino acids. Germline V lookup: CDR1 SGHDT, CDR2 YYEEEE. At deep level, the assay was performed. Clones were sequenced by immunoSEQ multiplex PCR, and TCRdb holds only the in-frame ones, with some missing. This sample has roughly 590,000 clones, with 95% to 96% found just once. The chain uses TRBV5-6 and TRBJ1-2; D uncertain. The receptor's source is a woman aged 25-40 years in good health. The sequenced sample consisted of naive CD8+ T cells sorted from blood. The CDR3 here is CASSLGGWDYGYTF. CDR3 sequence (DNA): TGTGCCAGCAGCTTGGGCGGATGGGACTATGGCTACACCTTC.